The source of this T cell receptor beta chain is a study of blood T cell repertoires in COVID-19. The CDR3 has 17 amino acids. CDR1 and CDR2 (germline): LGHNA, YSLEER. Trimming shortened V by 4 bases and J by 4 bases, and 21 bases separated the two germline ends. Authors' processing steps: Reference gene primer amplification gave nucleated cell count estimates. Profiling relied on immunoSEQ multiplex PCR, and the TCRdb table lists in-frame clones only, not all of them. The D gene and trimming were derived from the DNA, and the V and J assignments and clone size from that table. The table has 150,000 to 200,000 clones, 88% seen once.

The rearrangement links TRBV4-3 to TRBJ2-3; D uncertain. The source material was peripheral blood. The sequence came from a man in his sixties with acute or convalescent COVID-19. The CDR3 DNA sequence: TGCGCCAGCAGCCCGAAAGTTGGCCTTTCAGGTCCAGATACGCAGTATTTT. It specifies CASSPKVGLSGPDTQYF.